Detailed here is one T cell receptor (beta chain). A read error may be the cause here, since a much bigger clone is one base away. The entry originates in a study of T cells in Graves' hyperthyroidism and ophthalmopathy. Authors of the study amplified TCR beta CDR3 regions from RNA transcripts. Using the HTBI primer set, a first-round RT-PCR was run on the TCR CDR3. TCRdb passed the multiplex PCR reads through MiXCR, listing each CDR3 protein once. Among about 840,000 distinct CDR3 sequences, more than 30% were seen once, and the ten largest hold 7.5% to 9.5%. V shed 4 bases and J shed 4 bases, with 10 bases lying between them. Germline CDR1 is ENHRY and CDR2 is SYGVKD. This CDR3 contains 13 residues.

The rearrangement joins TRBV10-3 to TRBJ2-5; D remains ambiguous. The sequenced material came from blood. This TCR came from a man in his late teens or twenties with Graves' hyperthyroidism. The CDR3 loop reads CAISVTSRETQYF. CDR3 DNA sequence: TGTGCCATCAGTGTAACGTCCCGAGAGACCCAGTACTTC.